This note documents a single T cell receptor (beta chain) sequence. This entry is derived from a study of blood T cell repertoires in COVID-19. Study details: Samples taken during acute and convalescent COVID-19 were collected in the United States, Italy and Spain. From T cells, B-cell-depleted T cells, or PBMCs came the material, which was cDNA or gDNA.

In the original processing: Quantification of nucleated cells was approximated via reference gene primer amplification. Sequenced by immunoSEQ multiplex PCR; TCRdb stores in-frame clones only, minus some. From that table come the V and J calls and clone size; the DNA was used to work out D and trimming. Found here are approximately 34,000 clones, approximately 89% of them singletons; the top ten hold around 9.6%. Germline CDR1 and CDR2: SNHLY and FYNNEI. This CDR3 comprises 13 residues. Unmatched junction bases numbered 13, after V lost 6 bases and J lost 15 bases. The chain uses TRBV2 and TRBJ2-1, with 8 bases that match TRBD2. The TCR comes from a human donor in a cohort sampled during active COVID-19. Input material: peripheral blood. For the CDR3, the DNA is TGTGCCAGCAGAGCGGGACTAGGGTATGACCCGTTCTTC. It codes for CASRAGLGYDPFF.